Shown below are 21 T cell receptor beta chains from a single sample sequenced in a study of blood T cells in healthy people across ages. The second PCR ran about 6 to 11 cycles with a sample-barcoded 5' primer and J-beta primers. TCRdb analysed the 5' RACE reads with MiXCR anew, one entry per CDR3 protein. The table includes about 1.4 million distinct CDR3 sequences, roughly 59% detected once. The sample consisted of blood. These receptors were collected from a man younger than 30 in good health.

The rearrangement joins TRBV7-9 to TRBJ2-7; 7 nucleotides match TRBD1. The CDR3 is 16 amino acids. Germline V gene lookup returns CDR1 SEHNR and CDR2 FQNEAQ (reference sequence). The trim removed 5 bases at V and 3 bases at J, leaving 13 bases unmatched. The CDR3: CASSPTGVGRIYEQYF. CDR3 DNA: TGTGCCAGCAGCCCCACAGGGGTAGGACGTATCTACGAGCAGTACTTC. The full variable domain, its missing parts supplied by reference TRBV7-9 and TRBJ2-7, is DTGVSQNPRHKITKRGQNVTFRCDPISEHNRLYWYRQTLGQGPEFLTYFQNEAQLEKSRLLSDRFSAERPKGSFSTLEIQRTEQGDSAMYLCASSPTGVGRIYEQYFGPGTRLTVT.

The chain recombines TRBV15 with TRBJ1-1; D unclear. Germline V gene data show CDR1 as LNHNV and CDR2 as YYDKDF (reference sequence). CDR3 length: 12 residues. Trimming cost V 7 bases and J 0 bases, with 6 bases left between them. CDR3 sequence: CATTGMNTEAFF. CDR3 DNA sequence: TGTGCCACCACAGGAATGAACACTGAAGCTTTCTTT.

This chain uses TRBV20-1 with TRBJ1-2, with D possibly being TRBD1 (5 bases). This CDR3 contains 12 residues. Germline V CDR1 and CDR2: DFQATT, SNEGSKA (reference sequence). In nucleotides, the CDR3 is TGCAGCCTAAGCCCAGGGATTATCGGCTACACCTTC. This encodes CSLSPGIIGYTF.

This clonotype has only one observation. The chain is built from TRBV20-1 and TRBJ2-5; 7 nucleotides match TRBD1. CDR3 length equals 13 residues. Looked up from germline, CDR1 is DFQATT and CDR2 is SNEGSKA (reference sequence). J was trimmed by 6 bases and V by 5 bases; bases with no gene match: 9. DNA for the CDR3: TGCAGTGCTGGGGACAGCCCCGAGAAGACCCAGTACTTC. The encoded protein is CSAGDSPEKTQYF.

This chain's CDR3 is CSARLRPGPKFLYGYTF. DNA of the CDR3: TGCAGTGCTAGACTTCGTCCCGGGCCCAAATTCCTCTATGGCTACACCTTC. This chain uses TRBV20-1 with TRBJ1-2; no reliable D call. The CDR3 consists of 17 residues. Germline V gives CDR1 DFQATT, CDR2 SNEGSKA (reference sequence). The V and J ends lost 2 bases and 4 bases respectively, with 23 bases between them.

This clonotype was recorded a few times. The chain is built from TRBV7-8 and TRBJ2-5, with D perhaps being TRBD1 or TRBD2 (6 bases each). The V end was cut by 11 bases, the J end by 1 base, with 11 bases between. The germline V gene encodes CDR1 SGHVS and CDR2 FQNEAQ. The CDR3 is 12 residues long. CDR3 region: CAGGDTQETQYF. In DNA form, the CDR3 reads TGTGCCGGCGGGGACACCCAAGAGACCCAGTACTTC.

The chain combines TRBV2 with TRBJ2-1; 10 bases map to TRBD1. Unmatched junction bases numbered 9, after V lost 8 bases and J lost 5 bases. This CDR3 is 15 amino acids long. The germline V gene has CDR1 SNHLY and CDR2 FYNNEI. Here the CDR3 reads CASFGWDRGDNEQFF. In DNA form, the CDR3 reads TGTGCCAGCTTCGGGTGGGACAGGGGCGACAATGAGCAGTTCTTC.

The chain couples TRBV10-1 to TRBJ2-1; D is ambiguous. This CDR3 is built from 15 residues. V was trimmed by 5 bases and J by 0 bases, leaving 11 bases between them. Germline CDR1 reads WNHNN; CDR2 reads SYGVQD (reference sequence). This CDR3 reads CASSYLAGSYNEQFF. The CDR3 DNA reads TGCGCCAGCAGTTACTTAGCCGGCTCCTACAATGAGCAGTTCTTC.

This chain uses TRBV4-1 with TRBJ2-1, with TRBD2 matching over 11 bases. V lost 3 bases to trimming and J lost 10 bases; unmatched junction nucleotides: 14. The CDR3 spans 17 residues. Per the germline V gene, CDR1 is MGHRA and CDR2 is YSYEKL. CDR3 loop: CASSQGPRSGGEGEQFF. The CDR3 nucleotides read TGCGCCAGCAGCCAGGGCCCCCGTAGCGGGGGGGAAGGGGAGCAGTTCTTC.

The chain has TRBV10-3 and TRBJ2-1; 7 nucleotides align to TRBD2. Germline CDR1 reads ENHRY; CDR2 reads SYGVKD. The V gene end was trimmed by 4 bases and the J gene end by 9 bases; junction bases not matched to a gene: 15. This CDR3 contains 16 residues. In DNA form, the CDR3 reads TGTGCCATCAGTGGGGGCACCGGGGAGGGTAAGGGTGAGCAGTTCTTC. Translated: CAISGGTGEGKGEQFF.

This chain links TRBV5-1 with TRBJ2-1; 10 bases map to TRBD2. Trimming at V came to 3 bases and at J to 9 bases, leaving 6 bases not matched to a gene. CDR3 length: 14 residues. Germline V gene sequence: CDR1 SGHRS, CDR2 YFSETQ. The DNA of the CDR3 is TGCGCCAGCAGCTCTGTAGCGGGAGGTGGTGAGCAGTTCTTC. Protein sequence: CASSSVAGGGEQFF.

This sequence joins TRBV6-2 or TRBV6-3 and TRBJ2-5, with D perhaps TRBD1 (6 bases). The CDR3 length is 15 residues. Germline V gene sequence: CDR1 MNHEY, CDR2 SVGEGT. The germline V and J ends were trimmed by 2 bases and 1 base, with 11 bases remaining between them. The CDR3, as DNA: TGTGCCAGCAGTTACCCTCGAGGGGGCCAAGAGACCCAGTACTTC. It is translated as CASSYPRGGQETQYF.

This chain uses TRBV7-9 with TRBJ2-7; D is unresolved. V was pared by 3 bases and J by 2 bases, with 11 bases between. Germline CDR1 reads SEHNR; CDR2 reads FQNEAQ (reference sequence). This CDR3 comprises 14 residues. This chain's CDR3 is CASSLVVSPYEQYF. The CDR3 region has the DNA TGTGCCAGCAGCTTGGTAGTCAGCCCCTACGAGCAGTACTTC.

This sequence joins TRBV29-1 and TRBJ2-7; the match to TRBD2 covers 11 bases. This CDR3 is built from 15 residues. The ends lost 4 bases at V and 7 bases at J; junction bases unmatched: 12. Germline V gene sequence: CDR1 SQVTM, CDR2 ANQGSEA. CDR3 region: CSVVSSGGTYNEQYF. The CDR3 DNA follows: TGCAGCGTTGTCTCTAGCGGGGGGACCTACAATGAGCAGTACTTC.

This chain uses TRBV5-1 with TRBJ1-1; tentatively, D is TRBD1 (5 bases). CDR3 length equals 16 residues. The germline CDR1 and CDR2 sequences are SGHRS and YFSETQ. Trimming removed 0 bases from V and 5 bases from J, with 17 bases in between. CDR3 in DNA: TGCGCCAGCAGCTTGGCCATGGTTAGGGGAGGAACTGAAGCTTTCTTT. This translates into CASSLAMVRGGTEAFF.

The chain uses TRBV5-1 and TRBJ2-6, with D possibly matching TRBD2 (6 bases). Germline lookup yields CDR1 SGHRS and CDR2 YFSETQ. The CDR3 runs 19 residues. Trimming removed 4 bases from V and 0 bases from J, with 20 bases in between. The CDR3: CASSPLGGTPSSGANVLTF. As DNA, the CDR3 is TGCGCCAGCAGCCCGCTGGGCGGGACTCCGAGCTCTGGGGCCAACGTCCTGACTTTC.

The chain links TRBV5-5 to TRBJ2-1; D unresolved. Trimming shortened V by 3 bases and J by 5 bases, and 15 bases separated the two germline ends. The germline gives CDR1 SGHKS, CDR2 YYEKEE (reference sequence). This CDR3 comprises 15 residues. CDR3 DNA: TGTGCCAGCAGCTCGGGTCCCGCTTTCAACAATGAGCAGTTCTTC. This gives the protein CASSSGPAFNNEQFF.

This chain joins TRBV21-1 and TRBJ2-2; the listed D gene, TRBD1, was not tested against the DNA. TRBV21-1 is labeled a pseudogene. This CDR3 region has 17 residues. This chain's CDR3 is CASSPLKLTGRTGELFF. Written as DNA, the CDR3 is TGTGCCAGCAGCCCTCTCAAATTGACAGGGCGGACCGGGGAGCTGTTTTTT.

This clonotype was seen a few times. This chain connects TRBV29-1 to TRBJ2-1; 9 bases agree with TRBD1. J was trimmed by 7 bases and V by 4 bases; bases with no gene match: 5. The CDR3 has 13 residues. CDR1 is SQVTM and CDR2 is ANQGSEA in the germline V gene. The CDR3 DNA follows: TGCAGCGTTGGGGACAGGGTTGGGAATGAGCAGTTCTTC. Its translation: CSVGDRVGNEQFF.

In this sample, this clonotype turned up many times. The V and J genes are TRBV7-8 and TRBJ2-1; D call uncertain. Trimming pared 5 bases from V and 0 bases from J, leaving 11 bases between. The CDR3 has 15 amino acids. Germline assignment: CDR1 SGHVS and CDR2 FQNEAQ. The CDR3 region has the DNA TGTGCCAGCAGCCTATTTGTTAGCTCCTACAATGAGCAGTTCTTC. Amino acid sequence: CASSLFVSSYNEQFF. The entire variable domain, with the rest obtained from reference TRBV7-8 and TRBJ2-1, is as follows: GAGVSQSPRYKVAKRGQDVALRCDPISGHVSLFWYQQALGQGPEFLTYFQNEAQLDKSGLPSDRFFAERPEGSVSTLKIQRTQQEDSAVYLCASSLFVSSYNEQFFGPGTRLTVL.

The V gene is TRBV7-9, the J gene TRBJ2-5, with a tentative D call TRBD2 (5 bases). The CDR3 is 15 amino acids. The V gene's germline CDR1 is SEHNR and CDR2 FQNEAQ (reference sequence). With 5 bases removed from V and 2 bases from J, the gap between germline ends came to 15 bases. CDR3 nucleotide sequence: TGTGCCAGCAGCACGAGGGCAGGTTTACAAGAGACCCAGTACTTC. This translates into CASSTRAGLQETQYF.